The next 20 T cell receptor beta chains were all read from a single sample in a study of blood T cell repertoires in COVID-19. Clones were sequenced by immunoSEQ multiplex PCR, and TCRdb holds only the in-frame ones, with some missing. The sample includes tens of thousands of clones, 86% of them seen just once. The sample consisted of peripheral blood. The receptors stem from a woman of 80 years or more with active or convalescent COVID-19.

The genes are TRBV5-6 and TRBJ1-1; a possible D gene is TRBD1 (5 bases). The germline V gene encodes CDR1 SGHDT and CDR2 YYEEEE. The CDR3 has 14 amino acids. Between the trimmed V and J ends, which lost 6 bases and 3 bases, there was a span of 15 bases. The DNA of the CDR3 is TGTGCCAGCAAGTTATTCCGGGGGGACACTGAAGCTTTCTTT. Translated: CASKLFRGDTEAFF.

DNA of the CDR3: TGTGCCAGCAGCTCAGCGGGGGGGCGTCTCACCGGGGAGCTGTTTTTT. Translation gives CASSSAGGRLTGELFF. The chain couples TRBV7-9 to TRBJ2-2, with 10 positions matching TRBD2. Per germline, CDR1 SEHNR and CDR2 FQNEAQ (reference sequence). This CDR3 spans 16 amino acids. Unmatched junction bases numbered 6, after V lost 4 bases and J lost 4 bases.

The CDR3 protein is CASSVGTVNTGELFF. For the CDR3, the DNA is TGTGCCAGCAGCGTAGGGACAGTGAACACCGGGGAGCTGTTTTTT. The rearrangement uses TRBV9 and TRBJ2-2; D perhaps matches TRBD1 (6 bases). V was clipped by 0 bases and J by 1 base, with 7 bases between them. Germline-derived CDR1 and CDR2 are SGDLS and YYNGEE. The CDR3 totals 15 residues. Variable domain in full (rest from reference TRBV9 and TRBJ2-2): DSGVTQTPKHLITATGQRVTLRCSPRSGDLSVYWYQQSLDQGLQFLIQYYNGEERAKGNILERFSAQQFPDLHSELNLSSLELGDSALYFCASSVGTVNTGELFFGEGSRLTVL.

The rearrangement uses TRBV19 and TRBJ1-2; 9 bases match TRBD1. CDR3 length: 15 residues. With V trimmed by 4 bases and J by 8 bases, 11 bases remained unmatched. Per germline, CDR1 LNHDA and CDR2 SQIVND (reference sequence). The CDR3 DNA sequence: TGTGCCAGTAGTAACACAGGGGGCGCCGAGTTCGGCTACACCTTC. This encodes CASSNTGGAEFGYTF.

The V call is TRBV10-3, the J call TRBJ2-7; 9 bases match TRBD2. After removal of 2 bases from V and 6 bases from J, the junction contained 5 bases not matched to a gene. The CDR3 length is 14 residues. Per the germline V gene, CDR1 is ENHRY and CDR2 is SYGVKD. The CDR3 DNA follows: TGTGCCATCAGTGAGGTCGGTAGCGGGGGCGAGCAGTACTTC. Amino acid sequence: CAISEVGSGGEQYF.

The chain is built from TRBV29-1 and TRBJ1-1; 8 nucleotides line up with TRBD1. The CDR3 is 14 residues long. The junction had 10 bases not matched to a gene; V was cut back by 6 bases and J by 4 bases. Germline V gives CDR1 SQVTM, CDR2 ANQGSEA. The CDR3: CSVPKTGGSTEAFF. The DNA for the CDR3 is TGCAGCGTGCCCAAAACAGGGGGGTCCACTGAAGCTTTCTTT.

V gene TRBV19 combines with J gene TRBJ2-4, with 7 bases fitting TRBD1. This CDR3 comprises 15 residues. V trimming: 5 bases; J trimming: 13 bases; junction bases outside the gene matches: 17. CDR1 LNHDA and CDR2 SQIVND come from the germline V gene (reference sequence). In nucleotides, the CDR3 is TGTGCCAGTAGTGTACCCCCGACAGGGCCCCAGTTGCAGTACTTC. This sequence encodes CASSVPPTGPQLQYF. Variable domain in full (rest from reference TRBV19 and TRBJ2-4): DGGITQSPKYLFRKEGQNVTLSCEQNLNHDAMYWYRQDPGQGLRLIYYSQIVNDFQKGDIAEGYSVSREKKESFPLTVTSAQKNPTAFYLCASSVPPTGPQLQYFGAGTRLSVL.

This chain uses TRBV18 with TRBJ1-4, with a weak D call TRBD1 (5 bases). The ends were cut back, 0 bases at V and 0 bases at J, with 14 bases in the middle. This CDR3 is 18 amino acids long. The germline V gene encodes CDR1 KGHSH and CDR2 LQKENI. Written as DNA, the CDR3 is TGTGCCAGCTCACCACCGCTGGCAGGGATTGCAACTAATGAAAAACTGTTTTTT. Its translation is CASSPPLAGIATNEKLFF.

The rearrangement links TRBV3-1 (or the pseudogene TRBV3-2) to TRBJ2-2; 11 nucleotides align to TRBD1. The trim removed 2 bases at V and 10 bases at J, leaving 3 bases unmatched. There are 14 residues in the CDR3. CDR1 is LGHDT and CDR2 is YNNKEL in the germline V gene (reference sequence). The CDR3 nucleotides are TGTGCCAGCAGCCAATGGGACAGGGGGGAGGAGCTGTTTTTT. Amino acid sequence: CASSQWDRGEELFF.

This chain connects TRBV4-2 to TRBJ2-1; D remains ambiguous. The CDR3 sequence is 14 residues long. The V gene's germline CDR1 is LGHNA and CDR2 YNFKEQ. V shed 1 base and J shed 5 bases, with 9 bases lying between them. The CDR3 DNA follows: TGTGCCAGCAGCCAAGTCGATGAGGACAATGAGCAGTTCTTC. As protein: CASSQVDEDNEQFF.

The chain joins TRBV5-1 to TRBJ1-1; 7 bases agree with TRBD1. Trimming cost V 7 bases and J 2 bases; bases outside gene matches: 8. Per the germline V gene, CDR1 is SGHRS and CDR2 is YFSETQ. The CDR3 totals 14 residues. CDR3 nucleotide sequence: TGCGCCAGCGGCGGACAGGCAAGTAACACTGAAGCTTTCTTT. Translated: CASGGQASNTEAFF. Full variable domain (rest looked up from reference TRBV5-1 and TRBJ1-1): KAGVTQTPRYLIKTRGQQVTLSCSPISGHRSVSWYQQTPGQGLQFLFEYFSETQRNKGNFPGRFSGRQFSNSRSEMNVSTLELGDSALYLCASGGQASNTEAFFGQGTRLTVV.

V usage is TRBV29-1 and J usage is TRBJ2-3, with D possibly being TRBD2 (6 bases). Germline V gene sequence: CDR1 SQVTM, CDR2 ANQGSEA. V lost 0 bases to trimming and J lost 0 bases, with 19 bases between them. This CDR3 comprises 18 residues. CDR3 region: CSVEDRARSGASTDTQYF. The CDR3 nucleotides read TGCAGCGTTGAAGACAGGGCTCGTAGCGGTGCTAGCACAGATACGCAGTATTTT.

The rearrangement uses TRBV11-1 and TRBJ2-5; TRBD1 is a possible D gene (5 bases). Germline V lookup: CDR1 SGHAT, CDR2 FQDESV (reference sequence). Trimming pared 1 base from V and 4 bases from J, leaving 7 bases between. This CDR3 is 13 amino acids long. CDR3 amino acids: CASSLGQLETQYF. In nucleotides, the CDR3 is TGTGCCAGCAGCTTAGGACAGTTAGAGACCCAGTACTTC.

The rearrangement joins TRBV19 to TRBJ1-2; TRBD1 might be the D (5 bases). The V gene lost 4 bases and the J gene lost 6 bases, with 12 bases spanning the gap. Germline CDR1 LNHDA, CDR2 SQIVND (reference sequence). This CDR3 has 13 residues. The CDR3 reads CASSNQGWDGYTF. The CDR3 coding sequence is TGTGCCAGTAGTAACCAGGGCTGGGATGGCTACACCTTC.

The genes are TRBV5-1 and TRBJ2-3, with D maybe TRBD2 (6 bases). The CDR3 is made up of 16 amino acids. The germline CDR1 and CDR2 sequences are SGHRS and YFSETQ. V lost 0 bases and J lost 2, with 13 bases in between. The CDR3 nucleotides read TGCGCCAGCAGCTTGGGTGGACTAACTTACACAGATACGCAGTATTTT. This gives the protein CASSLGGLTYTDTQYF.

The J gene is TRBJ1-1, the V gene TRBV5-1; tentative D call: TRBD1 (5 bases). Trimming shortened V by 3 bases and J by 0 bases, and 12 bases separated the two germline ends. The germline V gene encodes CDR1 SGHRS and CDR2 YFSETQ. CDR3 size: 15 residues. CDR3: CASSSWTTMNTEAFF. The CDR3 DNA is TGCGCCAGCAGCTCGTGGACAACCATGAACACTGAAGCTTTCTTT.

The V gene is TRBV10-2, the J gene TRBJ1-1; 7 nucleotides line up with TRBD1. The CDR3 covers 16 residues. J lost 0 bases, V lost 6 bases, and 10 bases had no gene match. CDR1 is WSHSY and CDR2 is SAAADI in the germline V gene. Here the CDR3 reads CASSELGQIMNTEAFF. CDR3 DNA sequence: TGCGCCAGCAGCGAATTGGGACAGATAATGAACACTGAAGCTTTCTTT.

V usage is TRBV5-1 and J usage is TRBJ1-1; D unclear. CDR1 and CDR2 from the germline V gene are SGHRS and YFSETQ. The CDR3 consists of 17 residues. V lost 4 bases and J 3 bases, leaving 22 bases between the germline ends. CDR3 protein: CASSPTHGWREDTEAFF. CDR3 in DNA: TGCGCCAGCAGCCCAACCCACGGGTGGAGGGAAGACACTGAAGCTTTCTTT. Variable domain in full (rest from reference TRBV5-1 and TRBJ1-1): KAGVTQTPRYLIKTRGQQVTLSCSPISGHRSVSWYQQTPGQGLQFLFEYFSETQRNKGNFPGRFSGRQFSNSRSEMNVSTLELGDSALYLCASSPTHGWREDTEAFFGQGTRLTVV.

The sample holds one count of this clone. The chain joins TRBV4-1 to TRBJ2-3; TRBD2 matches at 8 bases. From germline, CDR1 is MGHRA and CDR2 YSYEKL. Trimming cost V 0 bases and J 5 bases; bases outside gene matches: 7. This CDR3 contains 16 residues. The CDR3 DNA follows: TGCGCCAGCAGCCAAGATTCTACTAGCGGAAGAGATACGCAGTATTTT. Amino acids: CASSQDSTSGRDTQYF.

The rearrangement links TRBV24-1 to TRBJ1-2; D perhaps matches TRBD1 (5 bases). The V end was cut by 5 bases, the J end by 6 bases, with 15 bases between. Germline V gene sequence: CDR1 KGHDR, CDR2 SFDVKD. The CDR3 has 14 amino acids. The CDR3 protein is CATSALGQVDGYTF. CDR3 in DNA: TGTGCCACCAGTGCCTTGGGGCAGGTCGATGGCTACACCTTC.